Presented here are 29 T cell receptor beta chains from one specimen sequenced in a study of blood T cell repertoires in COVID-19 (dated by TCRdb to 2019 to 2021). Libraries were built with the immunoSEQ multiplex PCR assay. The clones in this table, taken by TCRdb from immuneACCESS, are in-frame only. Not every clone is retained; where verified, under half of the shortfall comes from an unresolved V gene, and the cause of the rest is unknown. The sample table contains around 250,000 clones; only one count was recorded for around 87% of them. The ten largest clones represent about 1.6% of the sample. The sequenced sample was PBMCs or T cells enriched from blood (not recorded which). The receptors stem from a woman between 45 and 60 years old who had recovered from COVID-19.

The chain carries TRBV14 and TRBJ2-3, with TRBD2 matching over 8 bases. The V segment lost 1 base and the J segment 3 bases; nucleotides outside the gene matches: 3. The CDR3 length is 15 residues. The V gene's germline CDR1 is SGHDN and CDR2 FVKESK. Here the CDR3 reads CASSQGTSGTDTQYF. CDR3 bases: TGTGCCAGCAGCCAAGGCACTAGCGGAACAGATACGCAGTATTTT.

The chain combines TRBV4-2 with TRBJ2-1; TRBD2 agrees at 10 bases. The CDR3 is 15 amino acids. Trimming cost V 3 bases and J 9 bases; bases outside gene matches: 8. Germline assignment: CDR1 LGHNA and CDR2 YNFKEQ. CDR3 amino acids: CASSQALAGVIEQFF. DNA for the CDR3: TGTGCCAGCAGCCAGGCCCTAGCGGGAGTGATTGAGCAGTTCTTC.

J is TRBJ1-2 and V is TRBV5-4; 12 bases agree with TRBD1. This CDR3 has 16 amino acids. Losses at the gene ends were 0 bases for V and 2 bases for J; bases not matched to a gene: 2. CDR1 is SGHNT, CDR2 YYREEE, per germline (reference sequence). The CDR3 region has the DNA TGTGCCAGCAGCTTGGCCGGGACAGGGGGCAACTATGGCTACACCTTC. Amino acids: CASSLAGTGGNYGYTF.

The CDR3 here is CASSGQGETQYF. The CDR3 coding sequence is TGTGCCAGCAGTGGACAGGGAGAGACCCAGTACTTC. This chain connects TRBV2 to TRBJ2-5; 7 bases are a match to TRBD1. CDR3 length equals 12 residues. Per germline, CDR1 SNHLY and CDR2 FYNNEI. Germline trimming cut 4 bases from V and 4 bases from J; bases unmatched to any gene: 0.

The rearrangement uses TRBV5-5 and TRBJ1-2; tentatively, D is TRBD1 (6 bases). Germline V gene sequence: CDR1 SGHKS, CDR2 YYEKEE (reference sequence). V was clipped by 4 bases and J by 4 bases, with 11 bases between them. This CDR3 is 13 amino acids long. The CDR3 protein is CASSIDRPYGYTF. CDR3 DNA: TGTGCCAGCAGCATCGACAGGCCCTATGGCTACACCTTC.

This clone was observed a few times. V and J are TRBV3-1 (or the pseudogene TRBV3-2) and TRBJ1-2; D possibly corresponds to TRBD1 (5 bases). This CDR3 is built from 14 residues. Trimming took off 2 bases at V and 7 bases at J, with 14 bases between the two ends. In germline, CDR1 is LGHDT, CDR2 YNNKEL (reference sequence). For the CDR3, the DNA is TGTGCCAGCAGCCAAAGCCGTGGGGGACTTGGCTACACCTTC. Protein sequence: CASSQSRGGLGYTF.

The chain uses TRBV6-1 and TRBJ1-4; 8 bases are shared with TRBD1. CDR1 is MNHNS, CDR2 SASEGT, per germline. Trimming at V came to 1 base and at J to 6 bases, leaving 4 bases not matched to a gene. The CDR3 loop spans 15 amino acids. CDR3 in amino acids: CASSEETGGDEKLFF. The CDR3 DNA is TGTGCCAGCAGTGAAGAAACAGGGGGAGATGAAAAACTGTTTTTT.

The rearrangement links TRBV2 to TRBJ2-3, with 11 bases that match TRBD2. Germline CDR1 SNHLY, CDR2 FYNNEI. V shed 6 bases, J shed 4 bases, and the junction held 6 bases outside the gene matches. The CDR3 runs 15 residues. CDR3: CASRPGTSGADTQYF. DNA of the CDR3: TGTGCCAGCAGACCGGGGACTAGCGGTGCAGATACGCAGTATTTT.

This rearrangement joins TRBV20-1 to TRBJ1-1; TRBD1 might be the D (5 bases). Trimming took 8 bases from V and 10 from J, leaving 14 bases between them. The CDR3 has 10 residues. Per the germline V gene, CDR1 is DFQATT and CDR2 is SNEGSKA (reference sequence). DNA of the CDR3: TGCAGTTTTACAGGAATCCCAGCTTTCTTT. Residues: CSFTGIPAFF.

The J gene is TRBJ2-5, the V gene TRBV11-2; 13 bases are a match to TRBD2. This CDR3 comprises 16 residues. V shed 4 bases, J shed 5 bases, and the junction held 7 bases outside the gene matches. Germline CDR1 and CDR2: SGHAT and FQNNGV. CDR3 nucleotides: TGTGCCAGCAGCTCAGGACTAGCGGGAGCGTTGGAGACCCAGTACTTC. This translates into CASSSGLAGALETQYF.

The V and J genes are TRBV27 and TRBJ2-7, with TRBD2 identical over 7 bases. This CDR3 has 15 amino acids. V lost 3 bases to trimming and J lost 3 bases; unmatched junction nucleotides: 8. CDR1 is MNHEY, CDR2 SMNVEV, per germline (reference sequence). The CDR3 region has the DNA TGTGCCAGCAGTTTCGGGCTAGCGGAACACTACGAGCAGTACTTC. Amino acid sequence: CASSFGLAEHYEQYF.

The rearrangement links TRBV14 to TRBJ2-1; TRBD2 matches 10 bases. The germline gives CDR1 SGHDN, CDR2 FVKESK. CDR3 size: 19 residues. V lost 4 bases to trimming and J lost 0 bases; unmatched junction nucleotides: 12. CDR3 DNA: TGTGCCAGCAGCCGACCTTCCGGTAGCGGGAGGAACTCCTACAATGAGCAGTTCTTC. It is translated as CASSRPSGSGRNSYNEQFF.

The V and J genes are TRBV11-2 and TRBJ2-3, with TRBD2 identical over 7 bases. V dropped 2 bases and J dropped 11; count of bases not matched to a gene: 19. The CDR3 covers 17 residues. Germline V gene lookup returns CDR1 SGHAT and CDR2 FQNNGV. Here the CDR3 reads CASSLSIGKSGGRGQYF. The CDR3 DNA is TGTGCCAGCAGCTTATCGATCGGGAAGTCGGGCGGGAGAGGGCAGTATTTT. The full variable domain, in which reference TRBV11-2 and TRBJ2-3 provide the parts outside the CDR3, is EAGVAQSPRYKIIEKRQSVAFWCNPISGHATLYWYQQILGQGPKLLIQFQNNGVVDDSQLPKDRFSAERLKGVDSTLKIQPAKLEDSAVYLCASSLSIGKSGGRGQYFGPGTRLTVL.

This clone has just one count. The chain combines TRBV2 with TRBJ1-1, with D uncertain. This CDR3 comprises 17 residues. Germline values: CDR1 SNHLY, CDR2 FYNNEI. With 7 bases removed from V and 4 bases from J, the gap between germline ends came to 25 bases. The CDR3 bases are TGTGCCAGCAAAGGTTATACTGCAGTAGGAGTAGGCACTGAAGCTTTCTTT. Translated: CASKGYTAVGVGTEAFF.

This sequence joins TRBV2 and TRBJ2-7; TRBD1 might be the D (7 bases). The CDR3 covers 14 residues. The germline V gene has CDR1 SNHLY and CDR2 FYNNEI. V gave up 5 bases and J gave up 5 bases, with 16 bases separating them. The CDR3 spells CASSRGPRGNEQYF. The CDR3 DNA is TGTGCCAGCAGTAGGGGGCCCCGCGGGAACGAGCAGTACTTC.

The V gene is TRBV3-1 (or the pseudogene TRBV3-2), the J gene TRBJ2-1; 9 bases agree with TRBD1. Germline assignment: CDR1 LGHDT and CDR2 YNNKEL (reference sequence). V dropped 4 bases and J dropped 7; count of bases not matched to a gene: 8. The CDR3 covers 15 residues. The CDR3 is CASSPGQGTLNEQFF. The CDR3 DNA reads TGTGCCAGCAGCCCAGGACAGGGGACCCTAAATGAGCAGTTCTTC.

This clone appeared once. The chain couples TRBV2 to TRBJ1-5; D is uncertain. Germline V CDR1 and CDR2: SNHLY, FYNNEI. V lost 6 bases to trimming and J lost 6 bases, with 15 bases between them. This CDR3 is built from 14 residues. The CDR3 nucleotides read TGTGCCAGCAGAGCGGAGGGAGGCTCTCAGCCCCAGCATTTT. Translation: CASRAEGGSQPQHF.

The chain recombines TRBV7-2 with TRBJ2-2; the match to TRBD2 covers 11 bases. The germline V gene encodes CDR1 SGHTA and CDR2 FQGNSA. The CDR3 is 17 amino acids. The junction had 3 bases not matched to a gene; V was cut back by 2 bases and J by 1 base. The CDR3 reads CASSLRGTSGNTGELFF. The DNA of the CDR3 is TGTGCCAGCAGCTTACGTGGGACTAGCGGGAACACCGGGGAGCTGTTTTTT.

The chain is built from TRBV19 and TRBJ1-3; 7 bases are shared with TRBD1. CDR1 and CDR2 from the germline V gene are LNHDA and SQIVND (reference sequence). J gave up 0 bases and V 4 bases, and 6 bases lay outside the gene matches. The CDR3 covers 16 residues. In DNA, the CDR3 is TGTGCCAGTAGTAGCCCGACAGGGTTCTCTGGAAACACCATATATTTT. It encodes CASSSPTGFSGNTIYF.

This chain links TRBV27 with TRBJ1-2, with 7 bases aligning to TRBD1. The junction had 9 bases not matched to a gene; V was cut back by 4 bases and J by 1 base. Germline V gene lookup returns CDR1 MNHEY and CDR2 SMNVEV (reference sequence). The CDR3 totals 16 residues. The CDR3: CASSSYRDSFNYGYTF. In DNA form, the CDR3 reads TGTGCCAGCAGTTCGTACCGGGACAGCTTTAACTATGGCTACACCTTC.

The J gene is TRBJ2-7, the V gene TRBV15; 7 bases map to TRBD1. V lost 9 bases, J lost 2 bases, and 13 bases stayed unmatched. Germline CDR1 LNHNV, CDR2 YYDKDF (reference sequence). CDR3 length equals 15 residues. Here the CDR3 reads CATGRDKDRAYEQYF. Here the CDR3 DNA reads TGTGCCACGGGACGCGACAAAGACAGGGCCTACGAGCAGTACTTC.

The CDR3 sequence: CASIGDGGNSPLHF. In DNA, the CDR3 is TGTGCCAGCATCGGAGACGGCGGAAATTCACCCCTCCACTTT. V usage is TRBV6-5 and J usage is TRBJ1-6; D is ambiguous. The V end lost 7 bases, the J end lost 7 bases, and 14 bases lay between the germline ends. This CDR3 has 14 residues. Per the germline V gene, CDR1 is MNHEY and CDR2 is SVGAGI.

V usage is TRBV29-1 and J usage is TRBJ2-6; possibly TRBD1 for D (6 bases). Germline lookup yields CDR1 SQVTM and CDR2 ANQGSEA. The ends were cut back, 6 bases at V and 0 bases at J, with 9 bases in the middle. The CDR3 runs 14 residues. In DNA, the CDR3 is TGCAGCGTAACAGGGAACTCTGGGGCCAACGTCCTGACTTTC. It is translated as CSVTGNSGANVLTF.

This sequence joins TRBV25-1 and TRBJ2-5; the D gene is possibly TRBD1 (5 bases). Germline V CDR1 and CDR2: MGHDK, SYGVNS. Deletions cut 3 bases from V and 2 bases from J, with 19 bases between. This CDR3 is built from 17 residues. The CDR3 spells CASSEGWGRELQETQYF. DNA for the CDR3: TGTGCCAGCAGTGAGGGATGGGGCAGAGAGCTTCAAGAGACCCAGTACTTC.

V gene TRBV3-1 (or the pseudogene TRBV3-2) combines with J gene TRBJ1-1; a weak D match, TRBD1 (6 bases). Per the germline V gene, CDR1 is LGHDT and CDR2 is YNNKEL (reference sequence). With 3 bases removed from V and 0 bases from J, the gap between germline ends came to 11 bases. The CDR3 has 15 amino acids. The CDR3 spells CASSQGQLMNTEAFF. For the CDR3, the DNA is TGTGCCAGCAGCCAGGGACAACTTATGAACACTGAAGCTTTCTTT.

In DNA, the CDR3 is TGTGCCAGCAGTTATCAGCGGGTGAGCTCCTACAATGAGCAGTTCTTC. Translated, it gives CASSYQRVSSYNEQFF. V is TRBV6-8 and J is TRBJ2-1, with D maybe TRBD2 (6 bases). Trimming removed 3 bases at V and 0 bases at J, with 12 bases between. This CDR3 has 16 amino acids. Germline loops: CDR1 MNHGY, CDR2 SAAAGT.

The chain joins TRBV19 to TRBJ2-6, with no clear D. With 7 bases removed from V and 0 bases from J, the gap between germline ends came to 4 bases. Germline lookup yields CDR1 LNHDA and CDR2 SQIVND (reference sequence). CDR3 size: 13 residues. The DNA for the CDR3 is TGTGCCAGTACGAGCTCTGGGGCCAACGTCCTGACTTTC. As protein: CASTSSGANVLTF.

The J gene is TRBJ2-4, the V gene TRBV19, with 9 bases that match TRBD1. The CDR3 is 14 residues long. Trimming removed 3 bases from V and 7 bases from J; junction bases left unmatched: 4. Germline V gene lookup returns CDR1 LNHDA and CDR2 SQIVND (reference sequence). The CDR3 DNA sequence: TGTGCCAGTAGTATTGGACAGGGGACGAACATTCAGTACTTC. This gives the protein CASSIGQGTNIQYF.

The chain combines TRBV27 with TRBJ1-1; 7 nucleotides align to TRBD1. Germline V lookup: CDR1 MNHEY, CDR2 SMNVEV (reference sequence). V dropped 1 base and J dropped 5; count of bases not matched to a gene: 7. The CDR3 consists of 15 residues. The CDR3 region is CASSLWRGQTTEAFF. In nucleotides, the CDR3 is TGTGCCAGCAGTTTATGGAGGGGACAGACGACTGAAGCTTTCTTT.